The 22 T cell receptor beta chains reported below all come from one sample, sequenced in a study of T cells in Graves' hyperthyroidism and ophthalmopathy. Regions amplified from RNA transcripts were the TCR beta CDR3 regions. The TCR CDR3 was amplified in a first-round RT-PCR using the HTBI primer set. TCRdb used MiXCR to reprocess the multiplex PCR reads, holding one entry per CDR3 protein. The sample lists roughly 700,000 distinct CDR3 sequences; 12% to 15% were seen once. Specimen: blood. Receptors originate from a woman between 18 and 30 years old with Graves' hyperthyroidism.

At least ten counts were recorded for this clonotype. The chain has TRBV20-1 and TRBJ1-5; unclear D gene. The CDR3 spans 13 residues. Germline V CDR1 and CDR2: DFQATT, SNEGSKA (reference sequence). Trimming left V 3 bases short and J 1 base short, with 7 bases between. The CDR3 coding sequence is TGCAGTGCTAGTTGGTTGAGCAATCAGCCCCAGCATTTT. Its translation: CSASWLSNQPQHF.

This clonotype was picked up many times. This chain connects TRBV11-2 to TRBJ2-1, with 12 nucleotides matching TRBD2. CDR3 size: 16 residues. The J segment lost 4 bases and the V segment lost 5 bases, leaving 6 bases of the junction unmatched. Germline assignment: CDR1 SGHAT and CDR2 FQNNGV. The DNA of the CDR3 is TGTGCCAGCAGCGACGGACTAGCGGGAATTTACAATGAGCAGTTCTTC. Translated: CASSDGLAGIYNEQFF. Drawing the rest from reference TRBV11-2 and TRBJ2-1, the complete variable domain is EAGVAQSPRYKIIEKRQSVAFWCNPISGHATLYWYQQILGQGPKLLIQFQNNGVVDDSQLPKDRFSAERLKGVDSTLKIQPAKLEDSAVYLCASSDGLAGIYNEQFFGPGTRLTVL.

This clonotype has at least ten counts. This chain joins TRBV2 and TRBJ1-1; D gene ambiguous. Trimming pared 7 bases from V and 0 bases from J, leaving 15 bases between. The germline V gene encodes CDR1 SNHLY and CDR2 FYNNEI. The CDR3 totals 15 residues. The CDR3 region is CASTVERLMNTEAFF. CDR3 nucleotides: TGTGCCAGCACGGTAGAAAGGCTAATGAACACTGAAGCTTTCTTT. The whole variable domain, filled in from reference TRBV2 and TRBJ1-1, reads EPEVTQTPSHQVTQMGQEVILRCVPISNHLYFYWYRQILGQKVEFLVSFYNNEISEKSEIFDDQFSVERPDGSNFTLKIRSTKLEDSAMYFCASTVERLMNTEAFFGQGTRLTVV.

This clonotype was observed a few times. The chain has TRBV3-1 and TRBJ2-2, with 7 bases matching TRBD2. The CDR3 covers 15 residues. The V gene end was trimmed by 0 bases and the J gene end by 7 bases; junction bases not matched to a gene: 5. Germline V gives CDR1 LGHDT, CDR2 YNNKEL (reference sequence). CDR3 DNA sequence: TGTGCCAGCAGCCAAGAATGGGCGGGGGTCGGGGAGCTGTTTTTT. The encoded protein is CASSQEWAGVGELFF. Supplemented by reference TRBV3-1 and TRBJ2-2, the full variable domain reads DTAVSQTPKYLVTQMGNDKSIKCEQNLGHDTMYWYKQDSKKFLKIMFSYNNKELIINETVPNRFSPKSPDKAHLNLHINSLELGDSAVYFCASSQEWAGVGELFFGEGSRLTVL.

The chain carries TRBV6-2 or TRBV6-3 and TRBJ2-1; TRBD2 matches 7 bases. The CDR3 sequence is 15 residues long. The germline gives CDR1 MNHEY, CDR2 SVGEGT. With V trimmed by 2 bases and J by 4 bases, 5 bases remained unmatched. The chain's CDR3 is CASSYGRAGYNEQFF. CDR3 bases: TGTGCCAGCAGTTACGGGAGGGCCGGTTACAATGAGCAGTTCTTC.

Notes on this clonotype: A clone one base away is much larger, so this may be a read error. The chain couples TRBV28 to TRBJ1-2, with 7 bases aligning to TRBD1. The germline V gene has CDR1 MDHEN and CDR2 SYDVKM. The CDR3 is 13 residues long. The DNA for the CDR3 is TGTTCCAGCAGCCCGGACAGGACCTATGGCTACACCTTC. It encodes CSSSPDRTYGYTF.

The rearrangement links TRBV7-9 to TRBJ2-2, with D perhaps matching TRBD1 (5 bases). Germline CDR1 reads SEHNR; CDR2 reads FQNEAQ (reference sequence). The V end was cut by 4 bases, the J end by 2 bases, with 20 bases between. The CDR3 extends over 18 amino acids. CDR3 amino acids: CASSYLSARQGNTGELFF. The CDR3 nucleotides are TGTGCCAGCAGCTATTTATCAGCGCGGCAGGGAAACACCGGGGAGCTGTTTTTT.

The J gene is TRBJ1-4, the V gene TRBV29-1; a weak D match, TRBD1 (6 bases). CDR1 is SQVTM and CDR2 is ANQGSEA in the germline V gene. Deletions cut 4 bases from V and 3 bases from J, with 15 bases between. The CDR3 is 15 amino acids. The chain's CDR3 is CSVGMGGSANEKLFF. CDR3 sequence (DNA): TGCAGCGTTGGGATGGGGGGCTCGGCTAATGAAAAACTGTTTTTT.

This clonotype was found many times. The chain joins TRBV12-3 or TRBV12-4 to TRBJ1-1; D is uncertain. V lost 1 base, J lost 1 base, and 10 bases lay in between. The CDR3 length is 15 residues. The CDR3 DNA reads as TGTGCCAGCAGTTTAGGGGTTGGGAGGAACACTGAAGCTTTCTTT. Translating it yields CASSLGVGRNTEAFF.

This clonotype was seen ten or more times. The CDR3: CAWLRGTGGDGYTF. The DNA of the CDR3 is TGTGCCTGGCTCCGAGGGACAGGGGGCGATGGCTACACCTTC. The rearrangement links TRBV30 to TRBJ1-2; TRBD1 agrees at 12 bases. Germline CDR1 GTSNPN, CDR2 SVGIG (reference sequence). V lost 5 bases to trimming and J lost 6 bases; unmatched junction nucleotides: 7. This CDR3 is 14 amino acids long.

The chain employs TRBV20-1 and TRBJ2-3; either TRBD1 or TRBD2 may fit D (5 bases each). The CDR3 has 13 amino acids. Deletions cut 7 bases from V and 5 bases from J, with 16 bases between. Germline CDR1 and CDR2: DFQATT and SNEGSKA (reference sequence). The CDR3 DNA follows: TGCAGTGTGGCCCGGGGCGGACTAGATACGCAGTATTTT. Amino acid sequence: CSVARGGLDTQYF.

This chain connects TRBV4-3 to TRBJ2-7, with 7 bases lining up with TRBD2. V dropped 2 bases and J dropped 0; count of bases not matched to a gene: 4. The germline V gene encodes CDR1 LGHNA and CDR2 YSLEER. This CDR3 region has 15 residues. As DNA, the CDR3 is TGCGCCAGCAGCCAAATGACGGGAGGCTCCTACGAGCAGTACTTC. It specifies CASSQMTGGSYEQYF.

This chain uses TRBV10-3 with TRBJ2-1; maybe TRBD1 (5 bases). The CDR3 runs to 11 residues. V lost 4 bases and J 9 bases, leaving 7 bases between the germline ends. Per germline, CDR1 ENHRY and CDR2 SYGVKD. The CDR3 region is CAISGGAEQFF. The CDR3 bases are TGTGCCATCAGTGGTGGGGCTGAGCAGTTCTTC.

A few counts support this clonotype. V and J are TRBV25-1 and TRBJ1-6; 8 bases fit TRBD1. The germline gives CDR1 MGHDK, CDR2 SYGVNS. The V and J ends lost 6 bases and 10 bases, in that order; junction bases with no gene match: 8. The CDR3 runs to 14 residues. The CDR3 DNA reads TGTGCCAGCAGGGCGGACAGGGTAAACTCACCCCTCCACTTT. Translated, it gives CASRADRVNSPLHF.

Ten or more counts support this clonotype. This sequence joins TRBV12-3 or TRBV12-4 and TRBJ2-7, with D possibly matching TRBD1 (6 bases). The V end lost 6 bases, the J end lost 5 bases, and 11 bases lay between the germline ends. The CDR3 extends over 12 amino acids. This CDR3 reads CASSTGYNEQYF. CDR3 coding DNA: TGTGCCAGCAGCACAGGGTACAACGAGCAGTACTTC.

This clonotype was counted many times. V and J are TRBV5-4 and TRBJ2-7; a possible D gene is TRBD2 (6 bases). Germline V lookup: CDR1 SGHNT, CDR2 YYREEE (reference sequence). V lost 3 bases to trimming and J lost 2 bases, with 12 bases between them. The CDR3 runs 14 residues. The CDR3, as DNA: TGTGCCAGCAGCTCCAGACTAGTTCCCTACGAGCAGTACTTC. Protein product: CASSSRLVPYEQYF.

The V and J genes are TRBV30 and TRBJ1-3; TRBD1 agrees at 7 bases. The CDR3 has 16 amino acids. Germline V gene data show CDR1 as GTSNPN and CDR2 as SVGIG (reference sequence). V trimming: 2 bases; J trimming: 2 bases; junction bases outside the gene matches: 9. The CDR3 loop reads CAWSPRQGGAGNTIYF. The DNA of the CDR3 is TGTGCCTGGAGTCCCCGCCAGGGGGGAGCTGGAAACACCATATATTTT.

The CDR3 sequence is CSAVRDNTDTQYF. The CDR3 DNA reads TGCAGTGCCGTCCGGGACAACACAGATACGCAGTATTTT. The chain combines TRBV20-1 with TRBJ2-3, with TRBD1 as a possible D gene (6 bases). The V end was cut by 6 bases, the J end by 2 bases, with 12 bases between. The CDR3 consists of 13 residues. Germline V CDR1 and CDR2: DFQATT, SNEGSKA (reference sequence).

The chain carries TRBV7-2 and TRBJ2-7; D gene ambiguous. Deletions cut 5 bases from V and 1 base from J, with 15 bases between. Germline CDR1 reads SGHTA; CDR2 reads FQGNSA. CDR3 length: 15 residues. This CDR3 is CASSPTPRHSYEQYF. The CDR3 coding sequence is TGTGCCAGCAGCCCAACGCCGCGGCATTCCTACGAGCAGTACTTC. Supplemented by reference TRBV7-2 and TRBJ2-7, the full variable domain reads GAGVSQSPSNKVTEKGKDVELRCDPISGHTALYWYRQSLGQGLEFLIYFQGNSAPDKSGLPSDRFSAERTGGSVSTLTIQRTQQEDSAVYLCASSPTPRHSYEQYFGPGTRLTVT.

This clonotype was recorded many times. The CDR3 bases are TGTGCCAGCAGGCCATTGGACAGTCCTCCGTCCCAGTACTTC. Its translation: CASRPLDSPPSQYF. The chain links TRBV7-9 to TRBJ2-5; TRBD1 is a possible D gene (6 bases). The CDR3 consists of 14 residues. Germline V lookup: CDR1 SEHNR, CDR2 FQNEAQ (reference sequence). Between the trimmed V and J ends, which lost 6 bases and 9 bases, there was a span of 20 bases.

This clonotype occurred many times. The genes are TRBV5-1 and TRBJ2-1; the D gene is possibly TRBD1 (7 bases). V was pared by 4 bases and J by 4 bases, with 15 bases between. Germline CDR1 is SGHRS and CDR2 is YFSETQ. This CDR3 contains 15 residues. The CDR3 reads CASSPGGTDYNEQFF. CDR3 DNA sequence: TGCGCCAGCAGCCCAGGGGGGACAGATTACAATGAGCAGTTCTTC.

This clonotype showed up many times. V and J are TRBV20-1 and TRBJ1-1; D is possibly TRBD1 (5 bases). From germline, CDR1 is DFQATT and CDR2 SNEGSKA (reference sequence). The CDR3 spans 14 residues. The ends were cut back, 2 bases at V and 4 bases at J, with 14 bases in the middle. The CDR3 DNA sequence: TGCAGTGCTAGACGTGGGGGGGTGAGCACTGAAGCTTTCTTT. Its protein is CSARRGGVSTEAFF.